The 20 T cell receptor beta chains presented below share a single source sample, sequenced in a study of CD8+ T cells in alopecia areata. Treatment described: oral pan-JAK inhibitor, 5-10 mg twice daily. Extracted RNA was reverse transcribed into cDNA, the sequencing template. Profiling relied on immunoSEQ multiplex PCR, and the TCRdb table lists in-frame clones only, not all of them. Of about 64,000 clones in the sample, roughly 50% are singletons; the top ten hold about a fifth. Sequenced material: CD8+ T cells sorted from blood, taken at approximately week 36, from a patient treated with tofacitinib. The receptors derive from a human donor with alopecia areata.

A single count supports this clone. The chain employs TRBV6-5 and TRBJ2-5, with 8 bases identical to TRBD1. Germline lookup yields CDR1 MNHEY and CDR2 SVGAGI. The CDR3 extends over 14 amino acids. V lost 5 bases, J lost 4 bases, and 6 bases stayed unmatched. The CDR3 protein is CASSQGAPRETQYF. CDR3 DNA sequence: TGTGCCAGCAGTCAGGGGGCGCCCCGAGAGACCCAGTACTTC.

The chain uses TRBV11-3 and TRBJ2-6; D unresolved. Germline V lookup: CDR1 SGHNT, CDR2 YENEEA. The ends were cut back, 5 bases at V and 4 bases at J, with 12 bases in the middle. The length of the CDR3 is 15 residues. The CDR3 is CASSPRHTGANVLTF. CDR3 DNA: TGTGCCAGCAGCCCTAGACATACCGGGGCCAACGTCCTGACTTTC.

A single count supports this clone. The rearrangement links TRBV27 to TRBJ2-2; D may correspond to TRBD1 or TRBD2 (5 bases each). V gave up 3 bases and J gave up 6 bases, with 8 bases separating them. Germline V gene lookup returns CDR1 MNHEY and CDR2 SMNVEV (reference sequence). The CDR3 covers 13 residues. CDR3 sequence reads: CASSFEGPGELFF. The CDR3 DNA sequence: TGTGCCAGCAGTTTTGAGGGACCCGGGGAGCTGTTTTTT.

This sequence joins TRBV5-1 and TRBJ1-1; D is unclear. Trimming left V 5 bases short and J 1 base short, with 6 bases between. The CDR3 runs 12 residues. CDR1 is SGHRS and CDR2 is YFSETQ in the germline V gene. The chain's CDR3 is CASRRGNTEAFF. The CDR3 region has the DNA TGCGCCAGCAGACGGGGGAACACTGAAGCTTTCTTT.

This clone appeared once. This chain links TRBV27 with TRBJ2-7; D is tentatively TRBD1 or TRBD2 (5 bases each). Looked up from germline, CDR1 is MNHEY and CDR2 is SMNVEV (reference sequence). V shed 2 bases and J shed 7 bases, with 9 bases lying between them. This CDR3 comprises 12 residues. This chain's CDR3 is CASSLQGVEQYF. CDR3 nucleotide sequence: TGTGCCAGCAGTTTACAGGGAGTGGAGCAGTACTTC.

This clone was detected many times. This chain's CDR3 is CASSQASWDTQYF. CDR3 nucleotides: TGTGCCAGCAGCCAGGCTTCGTGGGATACGCAGTATTTT. The gene calls are TRBV14 and TRBJ2-3; D call uncertain. V dropped 3 bases and J dropped 6 bases, with 10 bases sitting between them. This CDR3 contains 13 residues. CDR1 and CDR2 from the germline V gene are SGHDN and FVKESK.

The V call is TRBV27, the J call TRBJ1-1; D is undetermined. Germline V gene data show CDR1 as MNHEY and CDR2 as SMNVEV (reference sequence). The ends were cut back, 3 bases at V and 0 bases at J, with 5 bases in the middle. The length of the CDR3 is 13 residues. CDR3 protein: CASSFGLNTEAFF. The CDR3 coding sequence is TGTGCCAGCAGTTTCGGGCTGAACACTGAAGCTTTCTTT.

J is TRBJ2-5 and V is TRBV7-9; unclear D gene. Trimming cost V 4 bases and J 4 bases, with 16 bases left between them. CDR1 SEHNR and CDR2 FQNEAQ come from the germline V gene (reference sequence). CDR3 length: 15 amino acids. CDR3 amino acids: CASSSQGGGGETQYF. The CDR3 DNA reads TGTGCCAGCAGCTCACAAGGCGGTGGCGGAGAGACCCAGTACTTC.

This clone has just one count. V usage is TRBV4-3 and J usage is TRBJ2-5; D uncertain. Germline CDR1 reads LGHNA; CDR2 reads YSLEER. This CDR3 has 14 residues. V was trimmed by 0 bases and J by 5 bases, leaving 10 bases between them. This chain's CDR3 is CASSQERLVETQYF. CDR3 nucleotides: TGCGCCAGCAGCCAAGAGAGGCTAGTGGAGACCCAGTACTTC.

CDR3 DNA: TGTGCCAGCAGCGTAAGAGAGGCTCAAGAGACCCAGTACTTC. This encodes CASSVREAQETQYF. The chain combines TRBV9 with TRBJ2-5; D remains ambiguous. Per the germline V gene, CDR1 is SGDLS and CDR2 is YYNGEE. The V and J ends lost 1 base and 2 bases respectively, with 9 bases between them. The CDR3 contains 14 residues. Combining the CDR3 with reference TRBV9 and TRBJ2-5 gives the whole variable domain DSGVTQTPKHLITATGQRVTLRCSPRSGDLSVYWYQQSLDQGLQFLIQYYNGEERAKGNILERFSAQQFPDLHSELNLSSLELGDSALYFCASSVREAQETQYFGPGTRLLVL.

This clone was counted only a few times. The rearrangement links TRBV7-2 to TRBJ2-5; no reliable D call. Germline-derived CDR1 and CDR2 are SGHTA and FQGNSA. The CDR3 has 14 amino acids. The germline V and J ends were trimmed by 5 bases and 0 bases, with 10 bases remaining between them. CDR3 nucleotide sequence: TGTGCCAGCAGCCTAGGAGAATACCAAGAGACCCAGTACTTC. Its translation: CASSLGEYQETQYF.

The rearrangement joins TRBV6-5 to TRBJ2-1, with 9 positions matching TRBD2. This CDR3 spans 15 amino acids. Germline V gene sequence: CDR1 MNHEY, CDR2 SVGAGI. V trimming: 2 bases; J trimming: 3 bases; junction bases outside the gene matches: 2. CDR3 amino acids: CASSYGTSSYNEQFF. The CDR3 DNA reads TGTGCCAGCAGTTACGGGACTAGCAGCTACAATGAGCAGTTCTTC.

V gene TRBV29-1 combines with J gene TRBJ2-7, with 7 bases that match TRBD1. This CDR3 has 15 amino acids. J lost 3 bases, V lost 2 bases, and 10 bases had no gene match. The V gene's germline CDR1 is SQVTM and CDR2 ANQGSEA. The CDR3 is CSVETNDREIYEQYF. The CDR3 DNA is TGCAGCGTTGAAACTAACGACAGGGAAATCTACGAGCAGTACTTC.

The rearrangement uses TRBV19 and TRBJ1-5, with D possibly matching TRBD1 (5 bases). There are 13 residues in the CDR3. Trimming pared 8 bases from V and 2 bases from J, leaving 10 bases between. Germline CDR1 reads LNHDA; CDR2 reads SQIVND (reference sequence). CDR3 region: CASGGTGNQPQHF. The DNA for the CDR3 is TGTGCCAGTGGTGGGACGGGCAATCAGCCCCAGCATTTT.

The J gene is TRBJ1-2, the V gene TRBV30, with D unresolved. This CDR3 has 12 residues. The V gene lost 2 bases and the J gene lost 9 bases, with 13 bases spanning the gap. The V gene's germline CDR1 is GTSNPN and CDR2 SVGIG (reference sequence). As DNA, the CDR3 is TGTGCCTGGAGTCCCGCCCCGCTCAGCTACACCTTC. Translation gives CAWSPAPLSYTF. Full variable domain (remainder filled in from reference TRBV30 and TRBJ1-2): SQTIHQWPATLVQPVGSPLSLECTVEGTSNPNLYWYRQAAGRGLQLLFYSVGIGQISSEVPQNLSASRPQDRQFILSSKKLLLSDSGFYLCAWSPAPLSYTFGSGTRLTVV.

The rearrangement uses TRBV4-1 and TRBJ2-3; TRBD2 matches 10 bases. This CDR3 has 15 residues. Trimming cost V 5 bases and J 4 bases; bases outside gene matches: 6. Germline V gene sequence: CDR1 MGHRA, CDR2 YSYEKL. The CDR3 loop is CASSATSGNADTQYF. The CDR3 DNA is TGCGCCAGCAGCGCAACTAGCGGGAACGCAGATACGCAGTATTTT.

This clone was detected a few times. V and J are TRBV27 and TRBJ2-7; 11 bases align to TRBD2. The CDR3 is made up of 14 amino acids. Germline lookup yields CDR1 MNHEY and CDR2 SMNVEV (reference sequence). With 5 bases clipped from V and 6 bases from J, the junction kept 6 bases outside the gene matches. CDR3 nucleotides: TGTGCCAGCAGTCCTAGCGGGAGGCTACGCGAGCAGTACTTC. Its protein product is CASSPSGRLREQYF.

This clone was recorded once. The chain is built from TRBV6-1 and TRBJ2-5, with D unclear. Looked up from germline, CDR1 is MNHNS and CDR2 is SASEGT. The CDR3 is 12 residues long. V lost 1 base to trimming and J lost 4 bases, with 4 bases between them. The CDR3 here is CASSEEAETQYF. The CDR3 DNA reads TGTGCCAGCAGTGAAGAGGCAGAGACCCAGTACTTC.

The chain couples TRBV30 to TRBJ2-4, with 15 bases that match TRBD2. Trimming cost V 0 bases and J 0 bases; bases outside gene matches: 9. Germline loops: CDR1 GTSNPN, CDR2 SVGIG (reference sequence). CDR3 length: 20 amino acids. CDR3 coding DNA: TGTGCCTGGAGTGTGGGTACGGGACTAGCGGGGGGTCTAGCCAAAAACATTCAGTACTTC. Its protein is CAWSVGTGLAGGLAKNIQYF.

CDR3 residues: CASSLDPRGETQYF. CDR3 coding DNA: TGTGCCAGCAGCTTAGATCCGAGGGGAGAGACCCAGTACTTC. The chain recombines TRBV11-2 with TRBJ2-5; D might be TRBD1 or TRBD2, each matching 5 bases. The CDR3 runs to 14 residues. Trimming shortened V by 0 bases and J by 4 bases, and 9 bases separated the two germline ends. Per the germline V gene, CDR1 is SGHAT and CDR2 is FQNNGV.